The 4 T cell receptor beta chains reported below all come from one sample, sequenced in a study of blood T cell repertoires in COVID-19. The data were produced by immunoSEQ multiplex PCR, yet TCRdb's version contains in-frame clones alone and is incomplete. The sample consists of more than 55,000 clones, about nine tenths of them appearing once. The sequencing sample was made of peripheral blood. The receptors come from a woman at least 80 years old with acute or convalescent COVID-19.

The V call is TRBV25-1, the J call TRBJ1-6; no definite D call. Germline CDR1 reads MGHDK; CDR2 reads SYGVNS. Between the trimmed V and J ends, which lost 3 bases and 9 bases, there was a span of 12 bases. The CDR3 sequence is 14 residues long. Here the CDR3 reads CASSDSIRVSPLHF. Here the CDR3 DNA reads TGTGCCAGCAGTGACTCGATTCGGGTTTCACCCCTCCACTTT.

This chain connects TRBV12-5 to TRBJ2-1, with 10 bases lining up with TRBD2. This CDR3 has 15 residues. V was pared by 5 bases and J by 10 bases, with 11 bases of the junction left unmatched. From germline, CDR1 is LGHNT and CDR2 FRNRAP. CDR3 amino acids: CASGRGLAGAREQFF. DNA of the CDR3: TGTGCTAGTGGTCGGGGCCTAGCGGGAGCCCGGGAGCAGTTCTTC.

The gene calls are TRBV7-2 and TRBJ2-2; D may be TRBD2 (6 bases). The CDR3 is 16 amino acids. The germline CDR1 and CDR2 sequences are SGHTA and FQGNSA. V lost 4 bases to trimming and J lost 2 bases, with 14 bases between them. CDR3 amino acids: CASSSPGLTNTGELFF. The CDR3 DNA is TGTGCCAGCAGCTCCCCGGGACTTACCAACACCGGGGAGCTGTTTTTT.

This clone occurred a few times. The chain joins TRBV28 to TRBJ1-1; the D is unclear. The V gene's germline CDR1 is MDHEN and CDR2 SYDVKM. Trimming removed 5 bases from V and 3 bases from J, with 10 bases in between. This CDR3 comprises 13 residues. This chain's CDR3 is CASSPRLHTEAFF. Here the CDR3 DNA reads TGTGCCAGCAGTCCCCGACTGCACACTGAAGCTTTCTTT.